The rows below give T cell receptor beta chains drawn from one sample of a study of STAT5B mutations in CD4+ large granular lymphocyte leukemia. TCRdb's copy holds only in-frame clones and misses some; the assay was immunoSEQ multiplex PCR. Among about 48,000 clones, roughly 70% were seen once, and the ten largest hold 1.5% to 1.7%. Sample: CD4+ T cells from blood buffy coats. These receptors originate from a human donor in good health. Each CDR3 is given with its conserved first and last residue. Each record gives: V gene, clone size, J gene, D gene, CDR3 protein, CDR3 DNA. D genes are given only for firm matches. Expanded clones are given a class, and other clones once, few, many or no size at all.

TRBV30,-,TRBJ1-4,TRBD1,CAWSVLKGTGEKLFF,TGTGCCTGGAGTGTACTGAAGGGGACAGGTGAAAAACTGTTTTTT
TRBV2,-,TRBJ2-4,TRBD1,CASIETGVAKNIQYF,TGTGCCAGCATCGAAACAGGGGTGGCCAAAAACATTCAGTACTTC
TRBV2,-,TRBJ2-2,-,CASRGDWNTGELFF,TGTGCCAGCAGGGGTGACTGGAACACCGGGGAGCTGTTTTTT
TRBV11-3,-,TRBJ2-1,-,CASSWGTGRNEQFF,TGTGCCAGCAGCTGGGGAACAGGTCGGAATGAGCAGTTCTTC
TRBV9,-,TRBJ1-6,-,CASSVGAGRNSPLHF,TGTGCCAGCAGCGTAGGGGCAGGGAGGAATTCACCCCTCCACTTT
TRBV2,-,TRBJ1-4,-,CASYFGQGQSQGFNEKLFF,TGTGCCAGCTACTTTGGGCAGGGGCAAAGCCAAGGGTTTAATGAAAAACTGTTTTTT
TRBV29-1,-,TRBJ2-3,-,CSVAHYRSPTDTQYF,TGCAGCGTTGCCCACTATCGTAGCCCCACAGATACGCAGTATTTT
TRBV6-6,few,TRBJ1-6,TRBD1,CASNSGQGNSPLHF,TGTGCCAGCAACTCCGGACAGGGTAATTCACCCCTCCACTTT
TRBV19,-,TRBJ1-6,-,CASSIFDSPLHF,TGTGCCAGTAGTATATTTGATTCACCCCTCCACTTT
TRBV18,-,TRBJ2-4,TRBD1,CASSLGTGPNIQYF,TGTGCCAGCTCATTAGGGACAGGGCCCAACATTCAGTACTTC
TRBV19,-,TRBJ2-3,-,CASTPFNRATDTQYF,TGTGCCAGTACGCCTTTCAACAGGGCCACAGATACGCAGTATTTT
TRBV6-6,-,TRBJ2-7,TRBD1,CASRRGRGSYEQYF,TGTGCCAGCAGGAGGGGCAGGGGGAGCTACGAGCAGTACTTC
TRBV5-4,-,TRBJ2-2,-,CASTKGGPQSLAGELFF,TGTGCCAGCACCAAGGGGGGCCCCCAATCGTTGGCCGGGGAGCTGTTTTTT
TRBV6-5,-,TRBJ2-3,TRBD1,CASSYGQGTSTDTQYF,TGTGCCAGCAGTTACGGACAGGGGACTAGCACAGATACGCAGTATTTT
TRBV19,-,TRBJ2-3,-,CASSSPLNLDTQYF,TGTGCCAGTAGCAGCCCCCTCAACCTAGATACGCAGTATTTT
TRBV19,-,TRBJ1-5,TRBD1,CASSQAGGGQPQHF,TGTGCCAGTAGTCAGGCAGGGGGCGGTCAGCCCCAGCATTTT
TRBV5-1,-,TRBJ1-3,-,CASSTGNTIYF,TGCGCCAGCAGCACCGGAAACACCATATATTTT
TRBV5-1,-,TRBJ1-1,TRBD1,CASSMGQENTEAFF,TGCGCCAGCAGCATGGGACAGGAGAACACTGAAGCTTTCTTT
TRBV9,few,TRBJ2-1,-,CASSVGRRGDEQFF,TGTGCCAGCAGCGTGGGGCGGAGGGGTGATGAGCAGTTCTTC
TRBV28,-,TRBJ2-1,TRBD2,CASRLSGGDYNEQFF,TGTGCCAGCAGATTAAGCGGGGGAGATTACAATGAGCAGTTCTTC
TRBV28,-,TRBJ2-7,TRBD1,CASSLSGTWTGAFYEQYF,TGTGCCAGCAGCCTATCTGGGACCTGGACAGGAGCTTTCTACGAGCAGTACTTC
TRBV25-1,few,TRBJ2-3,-,CASSESPHTDTQYF,TGTGCCAGCAGTGAATCCCCTCACACAGATACGCAGTATTTT
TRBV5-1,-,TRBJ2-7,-,CASSLGGRGTYEQYF,TGCGCCAGCAGCTTAGGCGGTCGAGGGACCTACGAGCAGTACTTC
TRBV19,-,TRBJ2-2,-,CASSGGTANTGELFF,TGTGCCAGTAGTGGAGGGACGGCGAACACCGGGGAGCTGTTTTTT
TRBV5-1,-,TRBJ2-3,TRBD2,CASSLSIGGATDTQYF,TGCGCCAGCAGCTTGAGTATCGGGGGGGCCACAGATACGCAGTATTTT
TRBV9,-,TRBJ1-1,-,CASSPQIEGTEAFF,TGTGCCAGCAGCCCCCAGATTGAGGGCACTGAAGCTTTCTTT
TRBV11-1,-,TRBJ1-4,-,CASSFQGAANEKLFF,TGTGCCAGCAGCTTCCAGGGCGCGGCTAATGAAAAACTGTTTTTT